Listed below are T cell receptor beta chains from one sample, sequenced in a study of CD8 T cells in Susac syndrome. Each CDR3 protein gets one entry after TCRdb re-called the immunoSEQ multiplex PCR reads with MiXCR. The table includes about 190,000 distinct CDR3 sequences, roughly 92% detected once. What was sequenced was CD4+ T cells from PBMCs. The origin of the receptors is a human donor in good health. Both conserved end residues are part of each CDR3. D genes are given only for firm matches. Part of the rows lack a size; the others show once, few, many or a class for expanded clones.

d_gene	len	v_gene	abundance	j_gene	CDR3aa	CDR3nt
.	13	TRBV7-2	once	TRBJ2-3	CASSYLGGRTQYF	TGTGCCAGCAGCTACCTAGGAGGGAGGACGCAGTATTTT
.	13	TRBV20-1	.	TRBJ2-5	CSARGAPAPPQYF	TGCAGTGCCCGGGGGGCCCCGGCCCCGCCCCAGTACTTC
TRBD1	14	TRBV10-3	once	TRBJ1-1	CAITMDRAGTEAFF	TGTGCCATCACAATGGACAGGGCCGGCACTGAAGCTTTCTTT
TRBD1	14	TRBV5-1	.	TRBJ1-5	CASSLQGGDQPQHF	TGCGCCAGCAGCTTGCAAGGGGGCGATCAGCCCCAGCATTTT
TRBD2	17	TRBV6-2/TRBV6-3	.	TRBJ2-5	CASSFGRLAVLQETQYF	TGTGCCAGCAGCTTCGGGCGACTAGCGGTCCTCCAAGAGACCCAGTACTTC
.	13	TRBV28	.	TRBJ1-5	CASSPPWDSVMHF	TGTGCCAGCAGTCCCCCGTGGGACTCTGTAATGCATTTT
.	15	TRBV3-1	.	TRBJ2-3	CASSQRGGRTDTQYF	TGTGCCAGCAGCCAGAGGGGGGGACGGACAGATACGCAGTATTTT
.	17	TRBV12-3/TRBV12-4	once	TRBJ2-6	CASSFRLQVSGANVLTF	TGTGCCAGCAGTTTTCGTCTACAAGTCTCTGGGGCCAACGTCCTGACTTTC
.	14	TRBV11-2	.	TRBJ1-2	CASTLTGAARGYTF	TGTGCCAGCACCCTCACCGGTGCCGCACGGGGCTACACCTTC
TRBD1	16	TRBV7-9	few	TRBJ2-7	CASSPTRDRGPREQYF	TGTGCCAGCAGCCCAACTCGGGACAGGGGGCCGAGGGAGCAGTACTTC